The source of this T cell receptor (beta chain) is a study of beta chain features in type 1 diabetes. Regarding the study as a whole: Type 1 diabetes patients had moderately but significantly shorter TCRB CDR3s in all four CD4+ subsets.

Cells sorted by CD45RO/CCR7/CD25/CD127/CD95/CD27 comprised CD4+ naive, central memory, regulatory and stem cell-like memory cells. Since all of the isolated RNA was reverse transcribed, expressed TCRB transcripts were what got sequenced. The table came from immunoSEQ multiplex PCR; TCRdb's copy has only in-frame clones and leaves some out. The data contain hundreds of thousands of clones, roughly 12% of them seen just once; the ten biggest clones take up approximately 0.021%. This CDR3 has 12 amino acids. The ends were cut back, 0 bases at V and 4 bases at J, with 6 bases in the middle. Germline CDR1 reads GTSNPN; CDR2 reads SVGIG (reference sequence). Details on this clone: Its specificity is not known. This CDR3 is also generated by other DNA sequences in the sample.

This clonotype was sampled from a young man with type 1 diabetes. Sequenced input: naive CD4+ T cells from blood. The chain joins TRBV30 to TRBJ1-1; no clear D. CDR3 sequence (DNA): TGTGCCTGGAGTGTCGGGAGCACTGAAGCTTTCTTT. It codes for CAWSVGSTEAFF.